This TCR beta chain was profiled in a study of cytomegalovirus exposure and HLA in healthy donors. Researchers ran the PCR with 60 Vbeta and 13 Jbeta primers. Only in-frame clones appear in the TCRdb table, and some are missing; sequencing was by immunoSEQ multiplex PCR. The sample has about 97,000 clones, 73% seen once; the top ten hold approximately 3.5%. The CDR3 has 12 amino acids. Trimming pared 5 bases from V and 2 bases from J, leaving 10 bases between. In germline, CDR1 is GTSNPN, CDR2 SVGIG (reference sequence). The source material was PBMCs. J is TRBJ2-7 and V is TRBV30; D perhaps matches TRBD2 (7 bases). This TCR was sampled from a middle-aged man in good health and CMV-seronegative. The chain's CDR3 is CAWGGGAYEQYF. The CDR3 DNA reads TGTGCCTGGGGAGGGGGGGCCTACGAGCAGTACTTC.